The text below deals with one T cell receptor (beta chain). This sample is drawn from a study of blood T cell repertoires in COVID-19. Clones were read by immunoSEQ multiplex PCR, and TCRdb kept only the in-frame ones, dropping some. Found here are under 150,000 clones, roughly four fifths of them singletons; the top ten hold about a tenth. Per germline, CDR1 SGHRS and CDR2 YFSETQ. The CDR3 spans 16 residues. V dropped 0 bases and J dropped 10 bases, with 17 bases sitting between them. Input material: peripheral blood. The clonotype originates from a human donor in a cohort sampled during active COVID-19. The chain is built from TRBV5-1 and TRBJ1-6; tentatively, D is TRBD1 (6 bases). This CDR3 is CASSLDPRGEGSPLHF. CDR3 DNA sequence: TGCGCCAGCAGCTTGGATCCCAGGGGTGAAGGATCACCCCTCCACTTT.